The clone carrying this T cell receptor (beta chain) was seen repeatedly, ten times or more. Its antigen is as yet unknown. The data were taken from a study of T cells after yellow fever vaccination. The TCR cDNA carried a universal primer site and UMIs from 5'RACE template switching. MiXCR, applied by TCRdb to the 5' RACE reads, yields one record per CDR3 protein. The sample has about 58,000 distinct CDR3 sequences; more than 5.5% are singletons. V lost 1 base, J lost 3 bases, and 7 bases lay in between. The V gene's germline CDR1 is MGHRA and CDR2 YSYEKL. The CDR3 is 14 amino acids. Study-wide results and limits: Reappearance after the booster was seen for most primary-vaccination clones, at about 95% CD4 and more than 80% CD8.

The sequence was obtained from a young man who received the YFV17D yellow fever vaccine. The sequenced sample was CD8+ T cells sorted from PBMCs, obtained on the day of the first yellow fever vaccination. This chain links TRBV4-1 with TRBJ1-5; D remains ambiguous. The CDR3 is CASSQAGFNQPQHF. For the CDR3, the DNA is TGCGCCAGCAGCCAAGCTGGGTTCAATCAGCCCCAGCATTTT.